The following is a T cell receptor beta chain sequence with its context. Its target is not known. This specimen belongs to a study of blood T cells in healthy people across ages. Whole-study findings and limits: The long-lived group displayed more naive CD4+ cells, plus higher diversity, than the aged donors did. Donor CMV status, an unknown factor, possibly confounded changes in expanded clonotypes.

Germline CDR1 SGHRS, CDR2 YFSETQ. Trimming at V came to 0 bases and at J to 6 bases, leaving 5 bases not matched to a gene. The CDR3 has 14 residues. Together with a sample-barcoded 5' primer, a J-beta primer mix was included in a second PCR lasting about 7 to 11 cycles. All cDNA molecules were each tagged by a template-switch adaptor with 12 random nucleotides. MiXCR was run by TCRdb on the 5' RACE reads, yielding one entry per CDR3 protein. The profile covers hundreds of thousands of distinct CDR3 sequences, with about 61% appearing a single time and about a quarter taken by the ten largest. Samples each had at least 5 micrograms of total RNA extracted.

The chain employs TRBV5-1 and TRBJ1-2, with TRBD1 matching over 7 bases. This sequence was found in a man aged 35-49 years in good health. Source material: blood. CDR3 protein: CASSLEGGRDGYTF. The CDR3 DNA reads as TGCGCCAGCAGCTTGGAAGGGGGCAGGGATGGCTACACCTTC.